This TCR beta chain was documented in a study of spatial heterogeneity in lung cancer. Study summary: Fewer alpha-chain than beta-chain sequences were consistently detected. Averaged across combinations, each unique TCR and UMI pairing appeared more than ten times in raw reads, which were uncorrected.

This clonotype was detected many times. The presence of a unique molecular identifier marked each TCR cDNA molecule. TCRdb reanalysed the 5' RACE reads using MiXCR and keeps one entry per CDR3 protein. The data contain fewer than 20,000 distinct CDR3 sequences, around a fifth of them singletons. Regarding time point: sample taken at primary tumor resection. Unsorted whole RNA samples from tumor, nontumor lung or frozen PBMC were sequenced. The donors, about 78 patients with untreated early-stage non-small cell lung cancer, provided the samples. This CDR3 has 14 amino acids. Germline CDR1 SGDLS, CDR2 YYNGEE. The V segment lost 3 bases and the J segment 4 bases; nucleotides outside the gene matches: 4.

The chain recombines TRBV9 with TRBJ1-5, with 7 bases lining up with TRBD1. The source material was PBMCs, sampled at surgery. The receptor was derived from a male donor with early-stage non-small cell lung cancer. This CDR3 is CASSDGTDNQPQHF. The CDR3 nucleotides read TGTGCCAGCAGCGACGGGACAGATAATCAGCCCCAGCATTTT.